This TCR beta chain was recovered during a study of cytomegalovirus exposure and HLA in healthy donors. The wider study: Unique TCRs from HLA-typed donors, around 79 million of them, were held in an early data release.

Use of 60 Vbeta and 13 Jbeta primers characterized the PCR. Assay used: immunoSEQ multiplex PCR; TCRdb lists only in-frame clones, some missing. The sample holds approximately 80,000 clones, around 80% seen once. This clone was counted a single time. The V gene end was trimmed by 3 bases and the J gene end by 7 bases; junction bases not matched to a gene: 5. The CDR3 totals 13 residues. Per germline, CDR1 MDHEN and CDR2 SYDVKM. The sequence was collected from a male donor in good health and CMV-seropositive. V is TRBV28 and J is TRBJ1-2, with 7 nucleotides matching TRBD1. The sequencing sample was made of PBMCs. Written as DNA, the CDR3 is TGTGCCAGCAGTTTCGGGACAGTTGGTGGCTACACCTTC. Its translation: CASSFGTVGGYTF.